The 30 T cell receptor beta chains listed next were all sequenced from one sample in a study of chemoradiotherapy in HPV16-positive cancers. Sequencing was performed with immunoSEQ multiplex PCR; in TCRdb, only in-frame clones are kept and a portion is missing. This table has almost 550 clones, 75% to 90% appearing once. This specimen consisted of tumor tissue, obtained from a patient who underwent chemoradiotherapy. These receptors were taken from a human donor with HPV-associated anogenital cancer.

The chain uses TRBV7-9 and TRBJ2-7; D is possibly TRBD1 (6 bases). CDR3 length: 12 residues. CDR1 and CDR2 (germline): SEHNR, FQNEAQ (reference sequence). V was cut by 3 bases and J by 6 bases, with 9 bases left in between. CDR3 amino acids: CASSFTGSEQYF. CDR3 bases: TGTGCCAGCAGCTTTACAGGGAGCGAGCAGTACTTC.

The chain recombines TRBV12-5 with TRBJ2-7; 12 bases align to TRBD2. Germline trimming cut 3 bases from V and 1 base from J; bases unmatched to any gene: 4. Looked up from germline, CDR1 is LGHNT and CDR2 is FRNRAP. This CDR3 comprises 16 residues. As DNA, the CDR3 is TGTGCTAGTGGTTTAGCTACTAGCGGGGGGTCCTACGAGCAGTACTTC. Translation gives CASGLATSGGSYEQYF.

The chain joins TRBV6-5 to TRBJ1-2; the D gene is possibly TRBD1 (5 bases). The germline V and J ends were trimmed by 5 bases and 4 bases, with 14 bases remaining between them. There are 14 residues in the CDR3. The germline V gene has CDR1 MNHEY and CDR2 SVGAGI. This chain's CDR3 is CASSAGLGGYGYTF. In DNA form, the CDR3 reads TGTGCCAGCAGTGCGGGACTCGGGGGCTATGGCTACACCTTC.

The rearrangement joins TRBV7-9 to TRBJ1-2, with TRBD1 as a possible D gene (5 bases). The germline CDR1 and CDR2 sequences are SEHNR and FQNEAQ (reference sequence). The CDR3 loop spans 14 amino acids. V was shortened by 2 bases and J by 3 bases, with 10 bases between the two germline ends. CDR3 sequence: CASSLSRGDYGYTF. CDR3 nucleotides: TGTGCCAGCAGCTTATCAAGGGGAGACTATGGCTACACCTTC.

This clone has just a few counts. The chain links TRBV7-2 to TRBJ1-2, with a possible D match to TRBD1 (5 bases). This CDR3 is built from 14 residues. The germline V gene encodes CDR1 SGHTA and CDR2 FQGNSA. The V end lost 1 base, the J end lost 3 bases, and 9 bases lay between the germline ends. The CDR3 DNA sequence: TGTGCCAGCAGCTTAGTTCCGGGGGACTATGGCTACACCTTC. It specifies CASSLVPGDYGYTF.

V gene TRBV7-6 combines with J gene TRBJ2-3; D is uncertain. CDR3 length: 14 residues. Trimming took off 5 bases at V and 4 bases at J, with 13 bases between the two ends. CDR1 is SGHVS, CDR2 FNYEAQ, per germline. Here the CDR3 reads CASSLRLAADTQYF. The CDR3 nucleotides read TGTGCCAGCAGCCTAAGGTTGGCCGCAGATACGCAGTATTTT.

The DNA for the CDR3 is TGCGCCAGCAGCCAAGAACCCGAAGGGTCTGGGGCCAACGTCCTGACTTTC. Amino acid sequence: CASSQEPEGSGANVLTF. This sequence joins TRBV4-3 and TRBJ2-6; D call uncertain. The germline V and J ends were trimmed by 0 bases and 1 base, with 10 bases remaining between them. The CDR3 runs to 17 residues. CDR1 and CDR2 from the germline V gene are LGHNA and YSLEER.

The chain uses TRBV5-5 and TRBJ1-1; maybe TRBD1 (5 bases). Germline lookup yields CDR1 SGHKS and CDR2 YYEKEE (reference sequence). There are 15 residues in the CDR3. The germline V and J ends were trimmed by 5 bases and 2 bases, with 16 bases remaining between them. CDR3 sequence reads: CASRPGHRINTEAFF. DNA of the CDR3: TGTGCCAGCAGACCCGGGCACAGGATAAACACTGAAGCTTTCTTT. The whole variable domain, remainder taken from reference TRBV5-5 and TRBJ1-1, is DAGVTQSPTHLIKTRGQQVTLRCSPISGHKSVSWYQQVLGQGPQFIFQYYEKEERGRGNFPDRFSARQFPNYSSELNVNALLLGDSALYLCASRPGHRINTEAFFGQGTRLTVV.

This chain uses TRBV5-1 with TRBJ2-7, with D possibly matching TRBD1 (6 bases). The V end was cut by 7 bases, the J end by 5 bases, with 25 bases between. The germline CDR1 and CDR2 sequences are SGHRS and YFSETQ. This CDR3 contains 16 residues. This CDR3 reads CASAFGHRDTTHEQYF. In nucleotides, the CDR3 is TGCGCCAGCGCCTTCGGGCACCGGGACACCACCCACGAGCAGTACTTC.

A few counts support this clone. The rearrangement joins TRBV7-9 to TRBJ1-6, with D perhaps matching TRBD1 (6 bases). The V and J ends lost 6 bases and 8 bases respectively, with 14 bases between them. CDR1 and CDR2 (germline): SEHNR, FQNEAQ (reference sequence). The CDR3 has 14 residues. The CDR3 DNA is TGTGCCAGCAGTCTACAGGGTGTCGATTCACCCCTCCACTTT. It yields the protein CASSLQGVDSPLHF.

This rearrangement joins TRBV30 to TRBJ1-2, with 9 bases matching TRBD1. V lost 3 bases, J lost 8 bases, and 4 bases stayed unmatched. This CDR3 is built from 12 residues. CDR1 GTSNPN and CDR2 SVGIG come from the germline V gene (reference sequence). CDR3 protein: CAWRGQGGGYTF. The CDR3, as DNA: TGTGCCTGGAGGGGACAGGGAGGGGGCTACACCTTC.

This CDR3 reads CASSVGGTGYEQYF. Written as DNA, the CDR3 is TGTGCCAGCAGCGTAGGGGGAACAGGCTACGAGCAGTACTTC. This rearrangement joins TRBV9 to TRBJ2-7, with D perhaps matching TRBD1 (5 bases). V was cut by 0 bases and J by 3 bases, with 10 bases left in between. In germline, CDR1 is SGDLS, CDR2 YYNGEE. The CDR3 has 14 amino acids.

The chain combines TRBV29-1 with TRBJ2-3; 7 bases fit TRBD1. The J segment lost 0 bases and the V segment lost 5 bases, leaving 8 bases of the junction unmatched. The CDR3 has 15 amino acids. The germline V gene encodes CDR1 SQVTM and CDR2 ANQGSEA. CDR3 sequence (DNA): TGCAGCGTTCGCACAGGGGACATTAGCACAGATACGCAGTATTTT. It specifies CSVRTGDISTDTQYF.

J is TRBJ1-2 and V is TRBV15; unclear D gene. The V end was cut by 1 base, the J end by 6 bases, with 15 bases between. The germline CDR1 and CDR2 sequences are LNHNV and YYDKDF (reference sequence). This CDR3 has 15 amino acids. As DNA, the CDR3 is TGTGCCACCAGCAGAGTAAAGGGCCCTTTAAATGGCTACACCTTC. This codes for CATSRVKGPLNGYTF.

This clone was counted once. This rearrangement joins TRBV6-4 to TRBJ2-2; D is ambiguous. The CDR3 length is 13 residues. Trimming took off 6 bases at V and 1 base at J, with 6 bases between the two ends. The V gene's germline CDR1 is MRHNA and CDR2 SNTAGT. CDR3 residues: CASRRGNTGELFF. Written as DNA, the CDR3 is TGTGCCAGCAGAAGAGGGAACACCGGGGAGCTGTTTTTT.

The rearrangement links TRBV18 to TRBJ2-1; 7 positions match TRBD2. Per the germline V gene, CDR1 is KGHSH and CDR2 is LQKENI. The CDR3 has 16 residues. The J segment lost 8 bases and the V segment lost 1 base, leaving 11 bases of the junction unmatched. The CDR3 nucleotides are TGTGCCAGCTCACCACTCGGGGGGAACTTGGGCGATGAGCAGTTCTTC. It codes for CASSPLGGNLGDEQFF.

V is TRBV4-3 and J is TRBJ1-5, with 8 bases aligning to TRBD1. Germline V lookup: CDR1 LGHNA, CDR2 YSLEER. The ends lost 1 base at V and 5 bases at J; junction bases unmatched: 7. This CDR3 is built from 16 residues. The CDR3 DNA reads TGCGCCAGCAGCCAAGTGGCAGGACAGGGAGATCAGCCCCAGCATTTT. Protein product: CASSQVAGQGDQPQHF.

The rearrangement joins TRBV9 to TRBJ2-1; D might be TRBD1 or TRBD2, each matching 6 bases. V was clipped by 3 bases and J by 6 bases, with 10 bases between them. CDR1 and CDR2 from the germline V gene are SGDLS and YYNGEE. This CDR3 has 13 amino acids. CDR3: CASSEGGSNEQFF. CDR3 bases: TGTGCCAGCAGCGAAGGGGGGTCCAATGAGCAGTTCTTC.

The J gene is TRBJ1-2, the V gene TRBV2; D is ambiguous. The CDR3 runs to 15 residues. Per germline, CDR1 SNHLY and CDR2 FYNNEI. Between the trimmed V and J ends, which lost 2 bases and 0 bases, there was a span of 10 bases. The CDR3 nucleotides are TGTGCCAGCAGTGAATCGGGCCCAACTAACTATGGCTACACCTTC. This gives the protein CASSESGPTNYGYTF.

The genes are TRBV21-1 and TRBJ2-3; the table's D gene call, TRBD1, was not cross checked with the DNA. TRBV21-1 is reported as a pseudogene. The CDR3 is 15 residues long. DNA of the CDR3: TGTGCCAGCAGCAAAGGGGACAGGGGAGGGGATACGCAGTATTTT. Translating it yields CASSKGDRGGDTQYF.

The table lists this clone with a count of one. The V and J genes are TRBV6-6 and TRBJ1-2; D ambiguous. CDR3 length equals 13 residues. CDR1 is MNHNY and CDR2 is SVGAGI in the germline V gene (reference sequence). Trimming pared 2 bases from V and 2 bases from J, leaving 6 bases between. The CDR3 protein is CASSYAENYGYTF. CDR3 sequence (DNA): TGTGCCAGCAGTTACGCAGAGAACTATGGCTACACCTTC.

The rearrangement joins TRBV4-2 to TRBJ1-1; 7 bases are a match to TRBD1. In germline, CDR1 is LGHNA, CDR2 YNFKEQ. This CDR3 contains 14 residues. With 5 bases clipped from V and 1 base from J, the junction kept 4 bases outside the gene matches. The CDR3 region is CASSTQGGNTEAFF. CDR3 coding DNA: TGTGCCAGCAGCACCCAGGGGGGGAACACTGAAGCTTTCTTT.

The chain joins TRBV29-1 to TRBJ1-1, with 9 bases fitting TRBD1. The length of the CDR3 is 10 residues. CDR1 SQVTM and CDR2 ANQGSEA come from the germline V gene. With V trimmed by 4 bases and J by 11 bases, 2 bases remained unmatched. CDR3 DNA sequence: TGCAGCGTTGGGACAGGGGTGGCTTTCTTT. It encodes CSVGTGVAFF.

This clone was observed a few times. The rearrangement joins TRBV5-6 to TRBJ2-7, with TRBD1 identical over 11 bases. CDR1 and CDR2 (germline): SGHDT, YYEEEE. This CDR3 spans 15 amino acids. The V gene end was trimmed by 4 bases and the J gene end by 3 bases; junction bases not matched to a gene: 6. The CDR3 coding sequence is TGTGCCAGCAGCCCGCCGGACAGGGGGCTCTACGAGCAGTACTTC. This encodes CASSPPDRGLYEQYF. The whole variable domain, filled in from reference TRBV5-6 and TRBJ2-7, reads DAGVTQSPTHLIKTRGQQVTLRCSPKSGHDTVSWYQQALGQGPQFIFQYYEEEERQRGNFPDRFSGHQFPNYSSELNVNALLLGDSALYLCASSPPDRGLYEQYFGPGTRLTVT.

This rearrangement joins TRBV6-5 to TRBJ1-2, with a weak D call TRBD1 (6 bases). Germline assignment: CDR1 MNHEY and CDR2 SVGAGI. CDR3 length: 14 amino acids. The V end was cut by 0 bases, the J end by 4 bases, with 9 bases between. This chain's CDR3 is CASSYSAGAYGYTF. CDR3 in DNA: TGTGCCAGCAGTTACTCCGCAGGGGCCTATGGCTACACCTTC.

The rearrangement joins TRBV4-1 to TRBJ2-7, with 7 bases identical to TRBD2. Germline CDR1 reads MGHRA; CDR2 reads YSYEKL. Trimming cost V 0 bases and J 1 base; bases outside gene matches: 12. The CDR3 is made up of 18 amino acids. This chain's CDR3 is CASSQDSLGGMRSYEQYF. The CDR3 bases are TGCGCCAGCAGCCAAGATAGCCTCGGGGGGATGAGGTCCTACGAGCAGTACTTC.

The chain is built from TRBV7-2 and TRBJ2-4, with 12 nucleotides matching TRBD2. Germline V gives CDR1 SGHTA, CDR2 FQGNSA. Trimming took 5 bases from V and 0 from J; bases not matched to a gene: 8. The CDR3 is 18 residues long. CDR3 residues: CASSPSSSGGVAKNIQYF. CDR3 in DNA: TGTGCCAGCAGCCCCTCTTCTAGCGGGGGGGTAGCCAAAAACATTCAGTACTTC.

The rearrangement links TRBV5-1 to TRBJ1-3; 7 nucleotides align to TRBD1. Per the germline V gene, CDR1 is SGHRS and CDR2 is YFSETQ. Trimming removed 1 base from V and 0 bases from J; junction bases left unmatched: 10. This CDR3 has 18 amino acids. For the CDR3, the DNA is TGCGCCAGCAGCTTGACTCCGACAGGGTTGCGCTCTGGAAACACCATATATTTT. Residues: CASSLTPTGLRSGNTIYF. Complete variable domain (other parts from reference TRBV5-1 and TRBJ1-3): KAGVTQTPRYLIKTRGQQVTLSCSPISGHRSVSWYQQTPGQGLQFLFEYFSETQRNKGNFPGRFSGRQFSNSRSEMNVSTLELGDSALYLCASSLTPTGLRSGNTIYFGEGSWLTVV.

The chain recombines TRBV29-1 with TRBJ2-5; possible D gene TRBD1, 5 bases. V lost 4 bases and J 2 bases, leaving 11 bases between the germline ends. The CDR3 runs 13 residues. Germline V CDR1 and CDR2: SQVTM, ANQGSEA. CDR3 coding DNA: TGCAGCGTTGCCAGGGATCGGCAAGAGACCCAGTACTTC. This encodes CSVARDRQETQYF.

The V and J genes are TRBV18 and TRBJ1-5, with a possible D match to TRBD1 (6 bases). Germline CDR1 reads KGHSH; CDR2 reads LQKENI. The V and J ends lost 2 bases and 0 bases respectively, with 11 bases between them. This CDR3 comprises 16 residues. The CDR3 spells CASSPGTLNSNQPQHF. CDR3 sequence (DNA): TGTGCCAGCTCACCAGGGACACTGAATAGCAATCAGCCCCAGCATTTT.